One sample yielded the 13 T cell receptor beta chains listed below, sequenced in a study of cytomegalovirus exposure and HLA in healthy donors. The PCR had 60 Vbeta and 13 Jbeta primers. Produced via immunoSEQ multiplex PCR; TCRdb's table is partial and in-frame only. The table lists approximately 190,000 clones, more than 75% of them singletons. Sequenced sample: PBMCs. These receptors were collected from a woman aged 45-65 years in good health and CMV-seropositive.

The chain uses TRBV6-5 and TRBJ2-5; 12 bases line up with TRBD2. Germline CDR1 MNHEY, CDR2 SVGAGI. V was clipped by 3 bases and J by 5 bases; unmatched bases: 4. The CDR3 has 15 amino acids. The CDR3 spells CASSYLAGGPETQYF. The CDR3 DNA reads as TGTGCCAGCAGTTATCTAGCGGGGGGGCCCGAGACCCAGTACTTC.

The rearrangement uses TRBV14 and TRBJ2-7; no clear D. The CDR3 consists of 14 residues. The germline gives CDR1 SGHDN, CDR2 FVKESK. Trimming left V 2 bases short and J 0 bases short, with 8 bases between. For the CDR3, the DNA is TGTGCCAGCAGCCAACTGGCTGTCTCCTACGAGCAGTACTTC. It specifies CASSQLAVSYEQYF.

The rearrangement links TRBV27 to TRBJ2-7; no clear D gene. The length of the CDR3 is 16 residues. CDR1 and CDR2 from the germline V gene are MNHEY and SMNVEV (reference sequence). V shed 7 bases and J shed 0 bases, with 19 bases lying between them. The CDR3 region has the DNA TGTGCCAGCACCCCCGCGGTTAGACTCGTCTCCTACGAGCAGTACTTC. It is translated as CASTPAVRLVSYEQYF.

This clone is a singleton in its sample. J is TRBJ1-2 and V is TRBV19, with 7 nucleotides matching TRBD1. Germline CDR1 and CDR2: LNHDA and SQIVND (reference sequence). The CDR3 is made up of 14 amino acids. The J segment lost 3 bases and the V segment lost 2 bases, leaving 3 bases of the junction unmatched. The DNA for the CDR3 is TGTGCCAGTAGTATACACGGGACAGACTATGGCTACACCTTC. Translating gives CASSIHGTDYGYTF.

V is TRBV2 and J is TRBJ2-5; D is perhaps TRBD2 (5 bases). The V end lost 6 bases, the J end lost 5 bases, and 10 bases lay between the germline ends. CDR1 SNHLY and CDR2 FYNNEI come from the germline V gene. The CDR3 is made up of 12 amino acids. The CDR3 protein is CASSGELETQYF. The CDR3, as DNA: TGTGCCAGCAGCGGGGAGTTGGAGACCCAGTACTTC.

The chain uses TRBV5-1 and TRBJ1-3, with D possibly matching TRBD1 (5 bases). Germline loops: CDR1 SGHRS, CDR2 YFSETQ. V lost 1 base and J lost 0, with 14 bases in between. The CDR3 contains 17 residues. This CDR3 reads CASSLWPLGGSGNTIYF. The CDR3 coding sequence is TGCGCCAGCAGCTTGTGGCCCCTCGGGGGCTCTGGAAACACCATATATTTT. Using reference TRBV5-1 and TRBJ1-3 for the parts outside the CDR3, the full variable domain is KAGVTQTPRYLIKTRGQQVTLSCSPISGHRSVSWYQQTPGQGLQFLFEYFSETQRNKGNFPGRFSGRQFSNSRSEMNVSTLELGDSALYLCASSLWPLGGSGNTIYFGEGSWLTVV.

The CDR3 sequence: CASSMATVGNTIYF. The CDR3 DNA follows: TGTGCCAGTAGTATGGCGACAGTTGGAAACACCATATATTTT. V and J are TRBV19 and TRBJ1-3; D possibly corresponds to TRBD1 (5 bases). The CDR3 runs 14 residues. V gave up 3 bases and J gave up 3 bases, with 9 bases separating them. Germline CDR1 and CDR2: LNHDA and SQIVND (reference sequence).

The J gene is TRBJ2-2, the V gene TRBV7-6; a weak D match, TRBD1 (5 bases). V was pared by 4 bases and J by 5 bases, with 14 bases between. The CDR3 contains 15 residues. Per the germline V gene, CDR1 is SGHVS and CDR2 is FNYEAQ. The CDR3 DNA is TGTGCCAGCAGCTCCGCTTACTCAGGGACCGGGGAGCTGTTTTTT. Translating gives CASSSAYSGTGELFF.

This clone was seen more than once but under ten times. The chain employs TRBV4-3 and TRBJ2-2; TRBD1 is a possible D gene (6 bases). The germline V and J ends were trimmed by 5 bases and 2 bases, with 15 bases remaining between them. The CDR3 has 16 amino acids. The V gene's germline CDR1 is LGHNA and CDR2 YSLEER. The CDR3 spells CASSSPQGINTGELFF. The CDR3, as DNA: TGCGCCAGCAGCAGCCCACAGGGTATAAACACCGGGGAGCTGTTTTTT.

V and J are TRBV4-3 and TRBJ1-1; 7 bases line up with TRBD1. V trimming: 4 bases; J trimming: 0 bases; junction bases outside the gene matches: 2. The CDR3 is 14 residues long. CDR1 is LGHNA and CDR2 is YSLEER in the germline V gene. The CDR3: CASSRQGVNTEAFF. DNA of the CDR3: TGCGCCAGCAGCCGGCAGGGGGTGAACACTGAAGCTTTCTTT.

V usage is TRBV5-1 and J usage is TRBJ1-6; D is possibly TRBD1 (6 bases). The CDR3 has 16 amino acids. Trimming removed 0 bases at V and 7 bases at J, with 14 bases between. The V gene's germline CDR1 is SGHRS and CDR2 YFSETQ. CDR3 amino acids: CASSLAPGQGNSPLHF. As DNA, the CDR3 is TGCGCCAGCAGCTTGGCGCCGGGACAAGGGAATTCACCCCTCCACTTT.

This sequence joins TRBV15 and TRBJ2-1, with 9 positions matching TRBD2. This CDR3 is built from 17 residues. V trimming: 6 bases; J trimming: 5 bases; junction bases outside the gene matches: 14. Germline V gives CDR1 LNHNV, CDR2 YYDKDF (reference sequence). The CDR3 here is CATRVLGRGGRDNEQFF. The CDR3, as DNA: TGTGCCACCAGGGTCCTTGGGCGGGGGGGCAGGGACAATGAGCAGTTCTTC.

The V call is TRBV5-1, the J call TRBJ2-2, with D maybe TRBD1 (5 bases). This CDR3 has 14 residues. Trimming removed 2 bases from V and 1 base from J, with 6 bases in between. The germline CDR1 and CDR2 sequences are SGHRS and YFSETQ. CDR3 in DNA: TGCGCCAGCAGCTTTGACAGGAACACCGGGGAGCTGTTTTTT. This encodes CASSFDRNTGELFF.